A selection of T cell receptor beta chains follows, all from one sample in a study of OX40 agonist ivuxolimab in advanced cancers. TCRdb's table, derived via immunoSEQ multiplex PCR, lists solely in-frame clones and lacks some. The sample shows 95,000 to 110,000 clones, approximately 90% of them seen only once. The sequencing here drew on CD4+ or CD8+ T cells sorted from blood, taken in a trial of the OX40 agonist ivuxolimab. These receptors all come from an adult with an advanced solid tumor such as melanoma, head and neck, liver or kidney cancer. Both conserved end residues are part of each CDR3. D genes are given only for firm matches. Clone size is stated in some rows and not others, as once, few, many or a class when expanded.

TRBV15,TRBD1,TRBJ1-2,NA,TGTGCCACCAGAGAAGGGACAGGGAGTTATGGCTACACCTTC,CATREGTGSYGYTF
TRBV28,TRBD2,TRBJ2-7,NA,TGTGCCAGCACCGGTGTGGGGGCGGGAGGGCCTTACGAGCAGTACTTC,CASTGVGAGGPYEQYF
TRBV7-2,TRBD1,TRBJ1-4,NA,TGTGCCAGCAGCTTAGCGCAGGAGGGGGCAGGAGAAAAACTGTTTTTT,CASSLAQEGAGEKLFF
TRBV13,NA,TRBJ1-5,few,TGTGCCAGCAGCGTTGGGAGTCAGCCCCAGCATTTT,CASSVGSQPQHF
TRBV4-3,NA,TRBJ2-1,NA,TGCGCCAGCAGCCAAGTGTCCAGGACTAATGAGCAGTTCTTC,CASSQVSRTNEQFF
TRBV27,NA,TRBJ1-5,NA,TGTGCCAGCAGTCGGGACAAGTCGAGCAATCAGCCCCAGCATTTT,CASSRDKSSNQPQHF
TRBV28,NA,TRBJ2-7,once,TGTGCCAGCGGCCAGGGGTCTCGCTACGAGCAGTACTTC,CASGQGSRYEQYF
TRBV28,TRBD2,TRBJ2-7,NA,TGTGCCAGCAGTTCCCCGTCTAGCGGGACCTCCTACGAGCAGTACTTC,CASSSPSSGTSYEQYF
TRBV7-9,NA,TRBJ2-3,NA,TGTGCCAGCAGCTCCTACACGAGGGCTAGCACAGATACGCAGTATTTT,CASSSYTRASTDTQYF
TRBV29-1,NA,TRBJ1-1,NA,TGCAGCGTTGGGAGAGCGACAGGGAACACTGAAGCTTTCTTT,CSVGRATGNTEAFF
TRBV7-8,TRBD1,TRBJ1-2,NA,TGTGCCAGCAGTTCCACCAGGGACAGGGGCGGTGTGCGAGGCTACACCTTC,CASSSTRDRGGVRGYTF
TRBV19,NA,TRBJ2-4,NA,TGTGCCAGTACAGGCGAGGTGGACATTCAGTACTTC,CASTGEVDIQYF
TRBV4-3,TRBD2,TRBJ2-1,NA,TGCGCCAGCAGCCAAGCCGGGGGGAGCGGGAATGAGCAGTTCTTC,CASSQAGGSGNEQFF
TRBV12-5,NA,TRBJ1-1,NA,TGTGCTAGTGGCTACTCCGTGAACACTGAAGCTTTCTTT,CASGYSVNTEAFF
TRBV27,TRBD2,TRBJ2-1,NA,TGTGCCAGCAGTTTCAGCGGGAGTGAAGTCAATGAGCAGTTCTTC,CASSFSGSEVNEQFF
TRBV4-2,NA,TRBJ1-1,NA,TGTGCCAGCAGCCAAGAGCGAAGGGACACTGAAGCTTTCTTT,CASSQERRDTEAFF
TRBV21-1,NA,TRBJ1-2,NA,TGTGCCAGCAGCAAAGATCCCAATAATTCTAACTATGGCTACACCTTC,CASSKDPNNSNYGYTF
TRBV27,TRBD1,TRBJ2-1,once,TGTGCCAGCACCCTAGGACAGGGGCATGAGCAGTTCTTC,CASTLGQGHEQFF
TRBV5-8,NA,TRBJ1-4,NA,TGTGCCAGCAGCAGGGGACCGAGCAATGAAAAACTGTTTTTT,CASSRGPSNEKLFF
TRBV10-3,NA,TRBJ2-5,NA,TGTGCCATCAGTGAAGGTTTTTCAGAGACCCAGTACTTC,CAISEGFSETQYF
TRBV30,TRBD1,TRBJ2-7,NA,TGTGCCTGGAGCCCCGGGACAGGGCCCGAGCAGTACTTC,CAWSPGTGPEQYF
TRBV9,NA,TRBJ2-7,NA,TGTGCCAGCAGCGTAAATACAGGTGACACCTACGAGCAGTACTTC,CASSVNTGDTYEQYF
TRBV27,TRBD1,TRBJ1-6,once,TGTGCCAGCAGTTATGCAGGACAGGGGACCGGCTCACCCCTCCACTTT,CASSYAGQGTGSPLHF
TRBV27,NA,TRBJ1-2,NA,TGTGCCAGCAGTTTATTCTTTTCAGCTAACTATGGCTACACCTTC,CASSLFFSANYGYTF
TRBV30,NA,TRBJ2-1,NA,TGTGCCTGGGTCGGCTACAATGAGCAGTTCTTC,CAWVGYNEQFF
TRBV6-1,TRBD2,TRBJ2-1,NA,TGTGCCAGCATCTTACTAGCGGGAGGTTACAATGAGCAGTTCTTC,CASILLAGGYNEQFF
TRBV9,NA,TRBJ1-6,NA,TGTGCCAGCAGCGTGGGGCCCGACCTCGGCCCCCTCCACTTT,CASSVGPDLGPLHF
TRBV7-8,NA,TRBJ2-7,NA,TGTGCCAGCAGCCCCTGGCGGGACGAGCAGTACTTC,CASSPWRDEQYF
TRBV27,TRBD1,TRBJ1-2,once,TGTGCCAGCAGTTTAGCCGGGACAGGGGTTGGCTACACCTTC,CASSLAGTGVGYTF
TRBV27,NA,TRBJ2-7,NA,TGTGCCAGCAGTTTTGGGGGCTCCAGCTCCTACGAGCAGTACTTC,CASSFGGSSSYEQYF
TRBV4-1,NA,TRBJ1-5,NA,TGCGCCAGCAGCCAAGATGGTGCGGGCGGGTCCCATCAGCCCCAGCATTTT,CASSQDGAGGSHQPQHF
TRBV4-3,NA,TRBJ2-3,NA,TGCGCCAGCAGCCAGGGGGGTTATACGCAGTATTTT,CASSQGGYTQYF
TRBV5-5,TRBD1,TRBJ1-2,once,TGTGCCAGCAGCGAGGCCGTATCCGGGACAGGGAACTATGGCTACACCTTC,CASSEAVSGTGNYGYTF
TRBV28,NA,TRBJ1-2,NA,TGTGCCAGCAGTTTAGACCAGGATGGCTACACCTTC,CASSLDQDGYTF
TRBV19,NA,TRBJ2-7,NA,TGTGCCAGTAGAGTTACTGGGGGGTACGAGCAGTACTTC,CASRVTGGYEQYF
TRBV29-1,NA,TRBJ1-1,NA,TGCAGCGTTGGGGGGGGATTCACTGAAGCTTTCTTT,CSVGGGFTEAFF
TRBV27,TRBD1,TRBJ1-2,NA,TGTGCCAGCACCCCGGGGCTAGGGGGCCCTTCGGCTGGCTACACCTTC,CASTPGLGGPSAGYTF
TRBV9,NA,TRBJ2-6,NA,TGTGCCAGCAGCCCGAGTAGGACACTAGCCCTACTCTCTGGGGCCAACGTCCTGACTTTC,CASSPSRTLALLSGANVLTF
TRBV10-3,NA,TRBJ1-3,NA,TGTGCCATCAGGGGGGTCGGAGAATCTGGAAACACCATATATTTT,CAIRGVGESGNTIYF
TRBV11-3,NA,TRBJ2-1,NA,TGTGCCAGCACCGCCCGAGACCCCCCCCGCAATGAGCAGTTCTTC,CASTARDPPRNEQFF
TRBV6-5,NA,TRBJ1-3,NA,TGTGCCAGCAGTAGACTGTCTCAATCAGACACCATATATTTT,CASSRLSQSDTIYF
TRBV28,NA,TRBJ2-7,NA,TGTGCCAGCAGTTCACCAACCCCCTACGAGCAGTACTTC,CASSSPTPYEQYF
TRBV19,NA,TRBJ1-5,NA,TGTGCCAGTACCGACTCGACAGTTTATAGCAATCAGCCCCAGCATTTT,CASTDSTVYSNQPQHF
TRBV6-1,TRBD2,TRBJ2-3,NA,TGTGCCAGCAGTGAGTCTAGCGGGAGGAGCACAGATACGCAGTATTTT,CASSESSGRSTDTQYF
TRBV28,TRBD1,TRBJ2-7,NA,TGTGCCAGCACTATTCCCCAGGGGGCGTCCGAGCAGTACTTC,CASTIPQGASEQYF
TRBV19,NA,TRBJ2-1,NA,TGTGCCAGTAGTATAAGCAGGAGCCCCTACAATGAGCAGTTCTTC,CASSISRSPYNEQFF
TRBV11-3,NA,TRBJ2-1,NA,TGTGCCAGCAGCCCCAGCTATGAGCAGTTCTTC,CASSPSYEQFF
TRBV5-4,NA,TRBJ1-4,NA,TGTGCCAGCAGCTCAGTTCTAGACGAAAAACTGTTTTTT,CASSSVLDEKLFF
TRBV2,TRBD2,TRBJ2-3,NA,TGTGCCAGCAGTTCTAGCGGGGCCAACACAGATACGCAGTATTTT,CASSSSGANTDTQYF
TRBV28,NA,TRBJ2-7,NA,TGTGCCAGCAGCGAGGGGAGGGGGCTGAGGGAGCAGTACTTC,CASSEGRGLREQYF
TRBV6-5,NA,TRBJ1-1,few,TGTGCCAGCAGTTATAACAGGGAGGGCACTGAAGCTTTCTTT,CASSYNREGTEAFF
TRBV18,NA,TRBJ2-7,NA,TGTGCCAGCTCACCCGGGCCGTCAGGGGAGCAGTACTTC,CASSPGPSGEQYF
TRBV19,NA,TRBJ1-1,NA,TGTGCCAGTAGTATAGGAGGGACCAACACTGAAGCTTTCTTT,CASSIGGTNTEAFF
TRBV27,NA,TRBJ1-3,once,TGTGCCAGCAGTACCCTCCCGGGAAACACCATATATTTT,CASSTLPGNTIYF
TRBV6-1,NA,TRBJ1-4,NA,TGTGCCAGCAGTACCCGACAGACGGGAGGTGAAAAACTGTTTTTT,CASSTRQTGGEKLFF
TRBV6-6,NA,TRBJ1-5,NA,TGTGCCAGCAGTTACTCGTCCGGGAGCAATCAGCCCCAGCATTTT,CASSYSSGSNQPQHF
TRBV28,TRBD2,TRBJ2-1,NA,TGTGCCAGCAGTTCCTGGACTAGCGGGACATACAATGAGCAGTTCTTC,CASSSWTSGTYNEQFF
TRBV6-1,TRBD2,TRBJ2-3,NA,TGTGCCAGCAGTGAAATGCGCGGGAGGGCCCCAGATACGCAGTATTTT,CASSEMRGRAPDTQYF
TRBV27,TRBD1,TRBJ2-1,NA,TGTGCCAGCACCCTGGGGGGGGACAGGGGTCGGAATGAGCAGTTCTTC,CASTLGGDRGRNEQFF
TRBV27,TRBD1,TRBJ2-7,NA,TGTGCCAGCAGTTTAGGACAGGGGGATCTGGACGAGCAGTACTTC,CASSLGQGDLDEQYF